This T cell receptor (beta chain) was documented in a study of response to subunit inactivated influenza vaccine. TCRdb reprocessed the RT-PCR reads via MiXCR and lists one record per CDR3 protein. The table includes some 570,000 distinct CDR3 sequences, 11% detected once. Germline V gene lookup returns CDR1 LNHNV and CDR2 YYDKDF (reference sequence). CDR3 size: 17 residues. Trimming took off 4 bases at V and 1 base at J, with 17 bases between the two ends. There are many counts of this clonotype. Its antigen is as yet unknown. Broader study findings: There was a suggestion from the authors that each seasonal influenza vaccination recruits few new T cells.

The sample was also reused in another study, on T cells expressing NK-cell markers. As reported in that work: 5'RACE template switching with UMIs produced the TCR beta cDNA. Eight donors were sequenced, seven testing HCMV-seropositive and one testing seronegative. What restricted sorting to alpha-beta TCR T cells in several experiments was an anti-gamma-delta TCR antibody. Several of the donors carried dominant NKG2C+ clonotypes that took up about 1.0-7.0% of their CD8+ T cells.

The chain is built from TRBV15 and TRBJ1-3; the D is unclear. The receptor was derived from a man between 45 and 60 years old who received an inactivated influenza vaccine. The sequencing here drew on PBMCs from blood, taken on the day of vaccination. CDR3 DNA: TGTGCCACCAGCAAAGATTCGGGGTTACCTTCTGGAAACACCATATATTTT. It specifies CATSKDSGLPSGNTIYF. The full variable domain, its missing parts supplied by reference TRBV15 and TRBJ1-3, is DAMVIQNPRYQVTQFGKPVTLSCSQTLNHNVMYWYQQKSSQAPKLLFHYYDKDFNNEADTPDNFQSRRPNTSFCFLDIRSPGLGDTAMYLCATSKDSGLPSGNTIYFGEGSWLTVV.